Listed below are T cell receptor beta chains from one sample, sequenced in a study of cytomegalovirus exposure and HLA in healthy donors. Libraries were prepared by immunoSEQ multiplex PCR; TCRdb keeps only in-frame clonotypes and omits some of them. Of about 140,000 clones in the sample, around four fifths were seen once. The sequenced material came from PBMCs. The receptors were sampled from a woman aged 40 to 50 in good health and CMV-seronegative. CDR3s include the opening cysteine and the closing phenylalanine or tryptophan. The D gene is left open where the match is weak. The listing skips clone size in some rows; elsewhere it reads once, few, many or a size class.

clone_size: few
j_call: TRBJ2-2
v_call: TRBV2
d_call: -
cdr3_nt: TGTGCCAGCAGGGGGGGTGGTGAAACCGGGGAGCTGTTTTTT
cdr3_aa: CASRGGGETGELFF

clone_size: -
j_call: TRBJ2-7
v_call: TRBV7-2
d_call: TRBD1
cdr3_nt: TGTGCCAGCGGGGTGGGGACAGGGAGGGAGCAGTACTTC
cdr3_aa: CASGVGTGREQYF

clone_size: once
j_call: TRBJ1-3
v_call: TRBV28
d_call: TRBD1
cdr3_nt: TGTGCCAGCAGTCCCCGACAGGGGTACACCATATATTTT
cdr3_aa: CASSPRQGYTIYF

clone_size: -
j_call: TRBJ1-5
v_call: TRBV2
d_call: -
cdr3_nt: TGTGCCAGCAAAGCAGCCACCTCGGGACACAGGGCCCAGCATTTT
cdr3_aa: CASKAATSGHRAQHF

clone_size: -
j_call: TRBJ1-1
v_call: TRBV11-1
d_call: -
cdr3_nt: TGTGCCAGCAGCTTAGACAGGACGAACACTGAAGCTTTCTTT
cdr3_aa: CASSLDRTNTEAFF

clone_size: -
j_call: TRBJ2-1
v_call: TRBV23-1
d_call: TRBD2
cdr3_nt: TGCGCCAGCAGCCTGTCAAAAGGACTAGTCGACCTCAATGAGCAGTTCTTC
cdr3_aa: CASSLSKGLVDLNEQFF

clone_size: few
j_call: TRBJ2-1
v_call: TRBV5-1
d_call: -
cdr3_nt: TGCGCCCCCCCCCGGGACTCCCGCCACAATGAGCAGTTCTTC
cdr3_aa: CAPPRDSRHNEQFF

clone_size: -
j_call: TRBJ1-1
v_call: TRBV11-1
d_call: -
cdr3_nt: TGTGCCAGCAGCTTAGTTCCGGTGAACACTGAAGCTTTCTTT
cdr3_aa: CASSLVPVNTEAFF

clone_size: -
j_call: TRBJ2-7
v_call: TRBV5-4
d_call: -
cdr3_nt: TGTGCCAGCCCTCATGACAGCTACGAGCAGTACTTC
cdr3_aa: CASPHDSYEQYF

clone_size: -
j_call: TRBJ2-5
v_call: TRBV7-3
d_call: -
cdr3_nt: TGTGCCAGCAGCTTGTTCCCGGGAGAGTACCAAGAGACCCAGTACTTC
cdr3_aa: CASSLFPGEYQETQYF

clone_size: once
j_call: TRBJ2-3
v_call: TRBV5-1
d_call: -
cdr3_nt: TGCGCCAGCAGCTTGGGGGACTGGGCTAGCACAGATACGCAGTATTTT
cdr3_aa: CASSLGDWASTDTQYF

clone_size: -
j_call: TRBJ2-3
v_call: TRBV9
d_call: TRBD2
cdr3_nt: TGTGCCAGCAGCTCAGACGGGACTAGCGGGAGTACGCAGTATTTT
cdr3_aa: CASSSDGTSGSTQYF

clone_size: -
j_call: TRBJ2-1
v_call: TRBV27
d_call: TRBD2
cdr3_nt: TGTGCCAGTTGCCCCTCTTACGATTCTAGCGGATACAATGAGCAGTTCTTC
cdr3_aa: CASCPSYDSSGYNEQFF

clone_size: medium-sized
j_call: TRBJ2-7
v_call: TRBV5-4
d_call: TRBD2
cdr3_nt: TGTGCCAGCAGCAGCGGACTAGCGGGGGATGTAGGGTACGAGCAGTACTTC
cdr3_aa: CASSSGLAGDVGYEQYF